This entry is about one TCR beta chain. This entry is derived from a study of T cells in Graves' hyperthyroidism and ophthalmopathy. The CDR3 runs to 12 residues. Germline V gives CDR1 MRHNA, CDR2 SNTAGT. The germline V and J ends were trimmed by 2 bases and 3 bases, with 5 bases remaining between them. The TCR beta CDR3 regions underwent amplification using RNA transcripts as the source. The TCR CDR3 first-round RT-PCR relied on the HTBI primer set. TCRdb re-called the multiplex PCR reads through MiXCR, storing one row per CDR3 protein. The data hold roughly 250,000 distinct CDR3 sequences, with approximately 20% observed a single time. Patients showing uncontrolled infection, other autoimmune disease, pregnancy or lactation were ineligible. Each 10 ml fresh peripheral blood draw supplied the PBMCs.

The rearrangement joins TRBV6-4 to TRBJ2-7, with D unresolved. The TCR sequence derives from a man aged 25 to 45 with Graves' ophthalmopathy. Material: blood. The CDR3 is CASSDPNYEQYF. The CDR3 nucleotides read TGTGCCAGCAGTGACCCAAACTACGAGCAGTACTTC.